This T cell receptor (beta chain) emerged from a study of OX40 agonist ivuxolimab in advanced cancers. For the study at large: From 23 to 79 years was the age range, with a mean of around 60 years, and around 83% were male.

Germline V gene data show CDR1 as SGHNT and CDR2 as YYREEE (reference sequence). This CDR3 is 15 amino acids long. Trimming took 4 bases from V and 0 from J, leaving 13 bases between them. Method: immunoSEQ multiplex PCR; TCRdb's copy keeps in-frame clones and lacks some. Among about 150,000 clones listed, approximately 94% were seen once. This specimen consisted of CD4+ or CD8+ T cells sorted from blood, obtained in a trial of the OX40 agonist ivuxolimab. This chain joins TRBV5-4 and TRBJ1-2; D is ambiguous. The source is an adult with an advanced solid tumor such as melanoma, head and neck, liver or kidney cancer. CDR3 coding DNA: TGTGCCAGCAGCCCGCCGGGTACCGCTAACTATGGCTACACCTTC. As protein: CASSPPGTANYGYTF.